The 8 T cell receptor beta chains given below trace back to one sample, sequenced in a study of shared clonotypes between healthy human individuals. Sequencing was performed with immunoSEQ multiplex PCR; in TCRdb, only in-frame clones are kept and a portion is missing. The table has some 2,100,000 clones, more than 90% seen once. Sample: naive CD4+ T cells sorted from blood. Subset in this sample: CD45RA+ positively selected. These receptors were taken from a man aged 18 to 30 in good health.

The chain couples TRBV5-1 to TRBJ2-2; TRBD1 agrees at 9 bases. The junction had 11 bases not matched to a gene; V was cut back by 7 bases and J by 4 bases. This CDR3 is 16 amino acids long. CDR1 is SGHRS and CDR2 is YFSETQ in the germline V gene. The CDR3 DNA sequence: TGCGCCAGCTCCCTTGGGGACAGGGAGTTCACCGGGGAGCTGTTTTTT. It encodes CASSLGDREFTGELFF.

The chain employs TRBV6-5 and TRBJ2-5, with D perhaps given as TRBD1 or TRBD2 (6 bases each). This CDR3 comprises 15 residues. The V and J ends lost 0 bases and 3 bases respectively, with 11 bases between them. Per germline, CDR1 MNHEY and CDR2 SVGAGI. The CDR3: CASSYSPGAEETQYF. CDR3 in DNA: TGTGCCAGCAGTTACTCTCCGGGGGCTGAAGAGACCCAGTACTTC.

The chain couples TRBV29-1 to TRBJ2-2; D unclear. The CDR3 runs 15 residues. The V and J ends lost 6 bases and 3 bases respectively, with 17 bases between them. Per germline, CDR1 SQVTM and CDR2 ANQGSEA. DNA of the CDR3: TGCAGCGTCCGAGGACCCTTGTTGGACACCGGGGAGCTGTTTTTT. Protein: CSVRGPLLDTGELFF.

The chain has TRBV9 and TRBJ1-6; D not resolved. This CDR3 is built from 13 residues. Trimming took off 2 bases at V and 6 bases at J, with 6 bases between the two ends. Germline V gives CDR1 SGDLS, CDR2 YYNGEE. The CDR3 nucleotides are TGTGCCAGCAGCGTGTCTTCTAATTCACCCCTCCACTTT. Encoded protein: CASSVSSNSPLHF.

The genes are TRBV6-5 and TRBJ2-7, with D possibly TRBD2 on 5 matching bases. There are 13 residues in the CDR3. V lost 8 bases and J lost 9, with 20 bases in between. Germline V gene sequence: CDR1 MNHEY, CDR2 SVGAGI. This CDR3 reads CASREHASMGQYF. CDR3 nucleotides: TGTGCCAGCCGGGAACATGCGAGCATGGGGCAGTACTTC.

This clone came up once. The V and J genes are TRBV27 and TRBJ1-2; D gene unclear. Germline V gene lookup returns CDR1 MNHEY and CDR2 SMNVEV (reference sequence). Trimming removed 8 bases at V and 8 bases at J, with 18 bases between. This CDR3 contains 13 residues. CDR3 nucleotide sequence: TGTGCCAGCGGCACCGGAATCGTTAGAGGCTACACCTTC. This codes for CASGTGIVRGYTF.

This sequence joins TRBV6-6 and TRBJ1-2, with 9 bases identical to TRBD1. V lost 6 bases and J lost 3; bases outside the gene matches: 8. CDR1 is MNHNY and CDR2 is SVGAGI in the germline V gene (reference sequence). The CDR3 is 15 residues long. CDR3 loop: CASRTPGQGYYGYTF. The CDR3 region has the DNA TGTGCCAGCAGAACACCGGGACAGGGCTACTATGGCTACACCTTC.

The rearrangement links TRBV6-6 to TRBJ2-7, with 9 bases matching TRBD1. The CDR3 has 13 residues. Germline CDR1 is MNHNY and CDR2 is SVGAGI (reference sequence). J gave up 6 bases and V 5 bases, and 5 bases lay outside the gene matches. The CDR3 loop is CASSITGGGEQYF. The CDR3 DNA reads TGTGCCAGCAGTATTACAGGGGGCGGCGAGCAGTACTTC.